This T cell receptor beta chain emerged from a study of CD8 T cells in ankylosing spondylitis. Regarding the study as a whole: Apparently characteristic of ankylosing spondylitis blood was a TCR beta motif (eight highly homologous variants).

MiXCR, applied by TCRdb to the 5' RACE reads, yields one record per CDR3 protein. The sample contains roughly 670,000 distinct CDR3 sequences, 15% to 20% of which appear only once. Deletions cut 6 bases from V and 4 bases from J, with 15 bases between. Per the germline V gene, CDR1 is MDHEN and CDR2 is SYDVKM. The CDR3 has 14 amino acids. On this clonotype itself: Its antigen remains unknown.

The V and J genes are TRBV28 and TRBJ1-1; maybe TRBD1 (5 bases). The sequence derives from a male donor with ankylosing spondylitis. Sequencing input: blood, either unsorted or a sorted T cell fraction (not recorded which). In DNA, the CDR3 is TGTGCCAGCAGCCCAAGGGGTAAGGGCACTGAAGCTTTCTTT. This codes for CASSPRGKGTEAFF.